This T cell receptor (beta chain) was recovered during a study of cytomegalovirus exposure and HLA in healthy donors. Every donor was a healthy person donating bone marrow. V lost 1 base to trimming and J lost 8 bases, with 14 bases between them. CDR1 GTSNPN and CDR2 SVGIG come from the germline V gene (reference sequence). This CDR3 comprises 13 residues. On this clone: Antigen unknown.

Amplification used 60 Vbeta primers and 13 Jbeta primers. TCRdb's copy holds only in-frame clones and misses some; the assay was immunoSEQ multiplex PCR. The data contain approximately 110,000 clones, over 65% of them seen just once; the ten biggest clones take up roughly 2.5%. Broader study findings: Data from an earlier analysis indicated that most TCR beta V segments were productive either about 87% or about 30% of the time. The analysis excluded some indistinguishable V segments, including TRBV6-2 and TRBV6-3. Analysis performed later showed TCR beta chains linked to HLA being more clonally expanded than equally common others.

The clonotype was recovered from a woman aged 18-29 years in good health and CMV-seronegative. V gene TRBV30 combines with J gene TRBJ1-2; D is uncertain. Sequencing used PBMCs. The CDR3 loop reads CAWSGGDLWGYTF. CDR3 nucleotides: TGTGCCTGGAGTGGCGGAGACTTATGGGGCTACACCTTC.